Below are 29 T cell receptor beta chains sequenced from a single sample in a study of tumor T cells in aggressive B-cell lymphoma. Assay used: immunoSEQ multiplex PCR; TCRdb lists only in-frame clones, some missing. The table includes 8,400 or so clones, about 80% detected once. The sample consisted of tumor tissue. Source of these receptors: an adult with diffuse large B cell lymphoma.

The rearrangement uses TRBV10-1 and TRBJ2-1; D might be TRBD1 (6 bases). The CDR3 is made up of 16 amino acids. V was pared by 7 bases and J by 8 bases, with 24 bases between. Germline lookup yields CDR1 WNHNN and CDR2 SYGVQD (reference sequence). The CDR3, as DNA: TGCGCCAGCACCCCCCGCGTGGGGACACTACTTGATGAGCAGTTCTTC. Its translation is CASTPRVGTLLDEQFF.

This clone was seen a handful of times. V gene TRBV28 combines with J gene TRBJ2-7; possible D gene TRBD2, 6 bases. V was shortened by 2 bases and J by 3 bases, with 8 bases between the two germline ends. Germline CDR1 reads MDHEN; CDR2 reads SYDVKM. The CDR3 runs 13 residues. The CDR3 sequence: CASSLTSHYEQYF. CDR3 coding DNA: TGTGCCAGCAGTTTAACTAGCCACTACGAGCAGTACTTC.

V and J are TRBV5-1 and TRBJ2-7, with TRBD1 matching 9 bases. Losses at the gene ends were 4 bases for V and 3 bases for J; bases not matched to a gene: 20. CDR1 SGHRS and CDR2 YFSETQ come from the germline V gene. This CDR3 region has 19 residues. CDR3 coding DNA: TGCGCCAGCAGCGTAGAGCGGACAGGGGCACCCGGCCCTGGCTACGAGCAGTACTTC. It yields the protein CASSVERTGAPGPGYEQYF.

V gene TRBV6-6 combines with J gene TRBJ1-1, with D perhaps TRBD1 (5 bases). The CDR3 is made up of 14 amino acids. In germline, CDR1 is MNHNY, CDR2 SVGAGI (reference sequence). Trimming removed 5 bases at V and 5 bases at J, with 15 bases between. CDR3 coding DNA: TGTGCCAGCAGTGGGACGACAGCGGGGACTGAAGCTTTCTTT. Protein product: CASSGTTAGTEAFF.

The rearrangement links TRBV5-1 to TRBJ2-7; D is possibly TRBD2 (6 bases). The CDR3 runs to 12 residues. CDR1 is SGHRS, CDR2 YFSETQ, per germline. Trimming shortened V by 6 bases and J by 4 bases, and 11 bases separated the two germline ends. For the CDR3, the DNA is TGCGCCAGCACTAGCGAGAGGTACGAGCAGTACTTC. It yields the protein CASTSERYEQYF.

This chain links TRBV4-2 with TRBJ2-7; a weak D match, TRBD2 (6 bases). CDR3 length: 14 amino acids. The germline CDR1 and CDR2 sequences are LGHNA and YNFKEQ. V shed 1 base and J shed 1 base, with 8 bases lying between them. The CDR3 spells CASSQGLVSYEQYF. The CDR3 region has the DNA TGTGCCAGCAGCCAAGGACTAGTTTCCTACGAGCAGTACTTC.

This rearrangement joins TRBV18 to TRBJ2-7; 9 bases are a match to TRBD2. The germline gives CDR1 KGHSH, CDR2 LQKENI. Germline trimming cut 5 bases from V and 4 bases from J; bases unmatched to any gene: 6. This CDR3 has 14 amino acids. CDR3 DNA sequence: TGTGCCAGCTCATATGCGGGAGGGCCTTACGAGCAGTACTTC. Translated: CASSYAGGPYEQYF.

The chain is built from TRBV10-2 and TRBJ1-1, with a tentative D call TRBD1 (5 bases). The CDR3 is made up of 12 amino acids. Germline assignment: CDR1 WSHSY and CDR2 SAAADI. V lost 8 bases and J lost 8, with 15 bases in between. In DNA, the CDR3 is TGCGCCAGCCATGCTGGGGGGGAGGAAGCTTTCTTT. Amino acid sequence: CASHAGGEEAFF.

The gene calls are TRBV29-1 and TRBJ2-7, with 10 bases aligning to TRBD2. Unmatched junction bases numbered 5, after V lost 5 bases and J lost 4 bases. The CDR3 extends over 13 amino acids. Germline V gene lookup returns CDR1 SQVTM and CDR2 ANQGSEA. Here the CDR3 reads CSVKLAGFYEQYF. The CDR3 bases are TGCAGCGTTAAACTAGCGGGATTTTACGAGCAGTACTTC.

The table lists this clone with a few counts. Additional DNA sequences in this sample encode the identical CDR3. The CDR3 loop reads CASSPPGQGGYEQYF. The CDR3 DNA reads as TGTGCCAGCTCACCACCGGGACAGGGGGGATACGAGCAGTACTTC. J is TRBJ2-7 and V is TRBV18, with 11 bases identical to TRBD1. Germline lookup yields CDR1 KGHSH and CDR2 LQKENI. The CDR3 length is 15 residues. The junction had 2 bases not matched to a gene; V was cut back by 0 bases and J by 4 bases.

CDR3 bases: TGTGCCAGCAGTTACTCCGGGGTTCGAGAGACCCAGTACTTC. This gives the protein CASSYSGVRETQYF. The chain joins TRBV6-5 to TRBJ2-5; possibly TRBD2 for D (5 bases). Germline CDR1 reads MNHEY; CDR2 reads SVGAGI. CDR3 length: 14 residues. Trimming removed 0 bases at V and 4 bases at J, with 9 bases between.

The chain employs TRBV29-1 and TRBJ2-3, with TRBD2 matching over 10 bases. The germline CDR1 and CDR2 sequences are SQVTM and ANQGSEA. Losses at the gene ends were 5 bases for V and 4 bases for J; bases not matched to a gene: 3. The CDR3 is 13 amino acids. The CDR3: CSVSGRGADTQYF. CDR3 coding DNA: TGCAGCGTTAGCGGGAGGGGCGCAGATACGCAGTATTTT.

In regard to this clone: The germline gene is not matched at one end of the junction; a read error may be the cause. This sample also contains other DNA sequences that code for the same CDR3. The chain uses TRBV27 and TRBJ1-2; 7 nucleotides match TRBD1. The CDR3 sequence is 15 residues long. Germline CDR1 is MNHEY and CDR2 is SMNVEV (reference sequence). The DNA for the CDR3 is TGTGCCAGCAAACAAACAGGGGCCAGTACCTATGGCTACACTTTC. This translates into CASKQTGASTYGYTF.

V is TRBV7-9 and J is TRBJ2-3; tentative D call: TRBD2 (5 bases). V dropped 5 bases and J dropped 1 base, with 16 bases sitting between them. This CDR3 has 16 residues. CDR1 SEHNR and CDR2 FQNEAQ come from the germline V gene (reference sequence). The CDR3 nucleotides read TGTGCCAGCAGCGCGCCCGGGGTCGGGGGCACAGATACGCAGTATTTT. The encoded protein is CASSAPGVGGTDTQYF.

The chain employs TRBV27 and TRBJ1-4; 7 positions match TRBD1. The CDR3 runs 15 residues. Germline V gene sequence: CDR1 MNHEY, CDR2 SMNVEV (reference sequence). The J segment lost 8 bases and the V segment lost 5 bases, leaving 11 bases of the junction unmatched. The CDR3 coding sequence is TGTGCCAGCAGTGAAATGGGGACAGTGTGGGAAAAACTGTTTTTT. Its protein is CASSEMGTVWEKLFF.

The rearrangement joins TRBV30 to TRBJ2-5; D uncertain. The germline V and J ends were trimmed by 1 base and 5 bases, with 14 bases remaining between them. Germline CDR1 is GTSNPN and CDR2 is SVGIG (reference sequence). This CDR3 is built from 14 residues. The CDR3 sequence: CAWSGGASPETQYF. In DNA, the CDR3 is TGTGCCTGGAGTGGAGGCGCCTCCCCCGAGACCCAGTACTTC.

The chain is built from TRBV6-1 and TRBJ1-1, with 9 bases fitting TRBD1. This CDR3 is built from 14 residues. Germline CDR1 is MNHNS and CDR2 is SASEGT. The V and J ends lost 6 bases and 5 bases, in that order; junction bases with no gene match: 7. CDR3 sequence: CASRGTGKRTEAFF. The CDR3 DNA follows: TGTGCCAGCAGGGGGACAGGGAAGCGGACTGAAGCTTTCTTT.

The rearrangement uses TRBV6-5 and TRBJ1-3; a weak D match, TRBD1 (5 bases). CDR1 and CDR2 (germline): MNHEY, SVGAGI. The CDR3 spans 14 residues. V was pared by 6 bases and J by 8 bases, with 17 bases between. The DNA of the CDR3 is TGTGCCAGCAGGCCTGTGGCAGGGCTGGACACCATATATTTT. It specifies CASRPVAGLDTIYF.

V gene TRBV18 combines with J gene TRBJ1-5, with TRBD1 as a possible D gene (6 bases). The CDR3 has 18 residues. Trimming shortened V by 0 bases and J by 1 base, and 16 bases separated the two germline ends. Germline V gene lookup returns CDR1 KGHSH and CDR2 LQKENI. The CDR3 sequence: CASSPPLREGVSNQPQHF. In nucleotides, the CDR3 is TGTGCCAGCTCACCACCGCTTCGCGAGGGGGTAAGCAATCAGCCCCAGCATTTT.

The count of this clone is one. This chain connects TRBV27 to TRBJ1-3; the D gene is possibly TRBD1 (5 bases). CDR1 and CDR2 (germline): MNHEY, SMNVEV (reference sequence). The V and J ends lost 0 bases and 3 bases respectively, with 9 bases between them. The CDR3 has 15 residues. The CDR3: CASSLSRQGGNTIYF. The CDR3 nucleotides read TGTGCCAGCAGTTTATCACGGCAGGGTGGAAACACCATATATTTT.

The J gene is TRBJ2-2, the V gene TRBV19, with a weak D call TRBD2 (9 bases). CDR3 length: 15 amino acids. Germline CDR1 and CDR2: LNHDA and SQIVND (reference sequence). V lost 5 bases and J 8 bases, leaving 18 bases between the germline ends. The CDR3 loop is CASSWSSGTGGELFF. The CDR3 DNA sequence: TGTGCCAGTAGTTGGTCTAGCGGGACAGGTGGGGAGCTGTTTTTT.

This clone was seen only once. DNA of the CDR3: TGTGCCAGCAGCCCCTCGCTAGCGGGGGGAAACAATGAGCAGTTCTTC. Encoded protein: CASSPSLAGGNNEQFF. The V call is TRBV11-2, the J call TRBJ2-1; 11 bases map to TRBD2. With V trimmed by 5 bases and J by 5 bases, 8 bases remained unmatched. In germline, CDR1 is SGHAT, CDR2 FQNNGV. CDR3 length equals 16 residues. The entire variable domain, with the rest obtained from reference TRBV11-2 and TRBJ2-1, is as follows: EAGVAQSPRYKIIEKRQSVAFWCNPISGHATLYWYQQILGQGPKLLIQFQNNGVVDDSQLPKDRFSAERLKGVDSTLKIQPAKLEDSAVYLCASSPSLAGGNNEQFFGPGTRLTVL.

About this clone itself: At one boundary the junction diverges from the germline segment, which might be a read error. This chain connects TRBV5-4 to TRBJ2-4; TRBD2 matches at 9 bases. This CDR3 is built from 15 residues. Per germline, CDR1 SGHNT and CDR2 YYREEE (reference sequence). CDR3 protein: CVSSLRGGAKNIQYF. CDR3 sequence (DNA): TGTGTCAGCAGCTTGCGGGGGGGAGCCAAAAACATTCAGTACTTC.

There are a few counts of this clone. V usage is TRBV6-5 and J usage is TRBJ1-1; TRBD1 matches 7 bases. The germline CDR1 and CDR2 sequences are MNHEY and SVGAGI. This CDR3 is 13 amino acids long. The ends lost 6 bases at V and 7 bases at J; junction bases unmatched: 8. The CDR3 DNA reads as TGTGCCAGCAGGGAAGGACAGGATGATGAAGCTTTCTTT. Translation: CASREGQDDEAFF.

V usage is TRBV5-1 and J usage is TRBJ2-3; TRBD2 agrees at 7 bases. V trimming: 0 bases; J trimming: 3 bases; junction bases outside the gene matches: 10. In germline, CDR1 is SGHRS, CDR2 YFSETQ. The CDR3 is 17 amino acids. The CDR3 spells CASSLAGDWEGTDTQYF. The DNA for the CDR3 is TGCGCCAGCAGCTTGGCCGGGGACTGGGAGGGAACAGATACGCAGTATTTT.

This clone was observed a single time. V usage is TRBV30 and J usage is TRBJ1-5; tentatively, D is TRBD1 (6 bases). Trimming removed 3 bases from V and 7 bases from J, with 13 bases in between. Germline V gives CDR1 GTSNPN, CDR2 SVGIG (reference sequence). The CDR3 sequence is 13 residues long. The CDR3 protein is CAWSQGYRQPQHF. The CDR3 DNA is TGTGCCTGGAGCCAGGGGTATCGACAGCCCCAGCATTTT.

This clone was recorded once. The genes are TRBV4-3 and TRBJ2-3; a possible D gene is TRBD2 (5 bases). V lost 0 bases, J lost 1 base, and 14 bases lay in between. CDR3 length: 17 residues. The V gene's germline CDR1 is LGHNA and CDR2 YSLEER. CDR3 nucleotide sequence: TGCGCCAGCAGCCAAGAGGACCGGGATCCAGGCACAGATACGCAGTATTTT. The encoded protein is CASSQEDRDPGTDTQYF.

In regard to this clone: A read error may account for a junction end that differs from germline. Other DNA sequences in the same sample also yield this CDR3. This chain links TRBV7-9 with TRBJ2-6; 12 nucleotides agree with TRBD1. From germline, CDR1 is SEHNR and CDR2 FQNEAQ (reference sequence). The CDR3 totals 18 residues. CDR3 sequence reads: CASSLAGQGAGGANVLTF. CDR3 DNA: TGTGCCAGCAGCTTAGCGGGACAGGGGGCGGGTGGGGCCAACGTCCTGACTTTT.

The J gene is TRBJ2-1, the V gene TRBV6-1, with 10 bases aligning to TRBD1. V lost 4 bases to trimming and J lost 3 bases; unmatched junction nucleotides: 3. Germline V lookup: CDR1 MNHNS, CDR2 SASEGT. The CDR3 is 15 amino acids. CDR3 amino acids: CASSGQGASYNEQFF. The CDR3 nucleotides read TGTGCCAGCAGTGGACAGGGGGCTAGCTACAATGAGCAGTTCTTC.